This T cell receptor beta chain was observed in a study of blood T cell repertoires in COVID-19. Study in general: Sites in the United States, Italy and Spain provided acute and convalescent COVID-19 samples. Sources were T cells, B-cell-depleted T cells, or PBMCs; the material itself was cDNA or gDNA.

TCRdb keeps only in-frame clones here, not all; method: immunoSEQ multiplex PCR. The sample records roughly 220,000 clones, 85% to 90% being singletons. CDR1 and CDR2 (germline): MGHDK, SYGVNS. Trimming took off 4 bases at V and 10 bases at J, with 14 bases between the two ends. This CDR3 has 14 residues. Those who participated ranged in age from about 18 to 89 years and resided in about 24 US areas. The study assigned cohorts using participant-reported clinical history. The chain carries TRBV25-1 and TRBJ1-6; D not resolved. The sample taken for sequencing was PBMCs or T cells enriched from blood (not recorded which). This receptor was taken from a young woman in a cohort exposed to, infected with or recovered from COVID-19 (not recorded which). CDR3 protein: CASSGADEWSPLHF. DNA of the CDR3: TGTGCCAGCAGTGGGGCTGATGAATGGTCACCCCTCCACTTT.